This TCR beta chain is from a study of cytomegalovirus exposure and HLA in healthy donors. The study, taken as a whole, reports: A later analysis linked a missense DCLRE1C variant to TCR beta V- and J-gene trimming. Researchers catalogued some 160 TCR beta chains as cytomegalovirus-associated.

PCR involved 60 Vbeta and 13 Jbeta primers. The repertoire was sequenced with immunoSEQ multiplex PCR; TCRdb's copy has only in-frame clones and lacks some. The table shows 150,000 to 200,000 clones, with 81% occurring only once. Looked up from germline, CDR1 is KGHSH and CDR2 is LQKENI. This CDR3 is 14 amino acids long. V was pared by 3 bases and J by 2 bases, with 4 bases of the junction left unmatched. As concerns this clone: Antigen: not known.

J is TRBJ2-7 and V is TRBV18; 7 bases agree with TRBD1. The sequenced sample was PBMCs. The sequence was collected from a man aged 35 to 55 in good health and CMV-seropositive. The CDR3 loop is CASSPQGDTYEQYF. The CDR3 coding sequence is TGTGCCAGCTCACCGCAGGGGGATACCTACGAGCAGTACTTC.